This T cell receptor (beta chain) is from a study of T-cell memory formation after mild COVID-19. The wider study: Most TCR clusters belonged to a single donor. Study outcomes and limitations: Some clones that responded were present in memory (sampled pre-infection), which suggests cross-reactive memory joined. Clones contracting across day 15 to 85 had a balanced CD4/CD8 profile; later expanding clones leaned CD4+.

This clonotype was observed a handful of times. The antigen is not known. Germline CDR1 is SEHNR and CDR2 is FQNEAQ (reference sequence). The CDR3 contains 17 residues. With V trimmed by 2 bases and J by 0 bases, 4 bases remained unmatched. Constant-segment primers were used for 5'RACE, and the resulting TCR alpha and TCR beta cDNA libraries carried sample barcodes and UMIs. TCRdb processed the 5' RACE reads anew with MiXCR; each CDR3 protein has one entry. The sample comprises around 300,000 distinct CDR3 sequences, roughly a fifth of which are singletons, and roughly 21% rests with the top ten. Sequenced material: PBMCs or a T cell subset sorted from them (not recorded which). The chain links TRBV7-9 to TRBJ2-1; 10 nucleotides line up with TRBD2. The sequence derives from a man younger than 35 who had mild COVID-19 (a few samples of this study predate the infection). Cell type and time point are not known. The CDR3 spells CASSLYSGGYSYNEQFF. CDR3 coding DNA: TGTGCCAGCAGCTTATATAGCGGGGGGTACTCCTACAATGAGCAGTTCTTC.